The rows below give T cell receptor beta chains drawn from one sample of a study of T cell clones after liver transplantation. The method was immunoSEQ multiplex PCR; TCRdb's version includes in-frame clones alone and lacks a portion of them. The data hold tens of thousands of clones, with roughly 82% observed a single time. Here the sequenced sample was CD4+ T cells from blood, taken around 42 months after liver transplant. Receptor source: a human patient who received a liver transplant. A share of the T cells may be of graft donor origin. Each CDR3 is given with its conserved first and last residue. Each record gives: clone size, J gene, V gene, D gene, CDR3 DNA, CDR3 protein. A D gene is named only where the DNA matches it firmly. A row's size may be missing; if present it is once, few, many or a size class.

>few|TRBJ2-7|TRBV5-1|TRBD1
TGCGCCAGCAGCTTGCTCACGACAGGGGAAGAGCAGTACTTC
CASSLLTTGEEQYF
>few|TRBJ1-1|TRBV5-1|NA
TGCGCCAGCAGCTACGCGAACAGCGACACTGAAGCTTTCTTT
CASSYANSDTEAFF
>NA|TRBJ2-7|TRBV28|NA
TGTGCCAGCACCCTGCCGGGGGAAGGCGAGCAGTACTTC
CASTLPGEGEQYF
>NA|TRBJ1-2|TRBV18|TRBD1
TGTGCCAGCTCACCCCGACAGGGGGAGATGACGTTTGGCTACACCTTC
CASSPRQGEMTFGYTF
>NA|TRBJ2-7|TRBV4-1|TRBD1
TGCGCCAGCAGCCAAGGCCCGGGACAGGGGGCGGTTGAGCAGTACTTC
CASSQGPGQGAVEQYF
>NA|TRBJ2-3|TRBV5-1|TRBD2
TGCGCCAGCAGCTTGGTAGCGGGAGGGCCTAGTACAGATACGCAGTATTTT
CASSLVAGGPSTDTQYF
>NA|TRBJ2-7|TRBV28|NA
TGTGCCAGCAGTTTATTCGGGGTCGGCGAGCAGTACTTC
CASSLFGVGEQYF
>NA|TRBJ2-7|TRBV28|NA
TGTGCCAGCCTTCAGAGGGATACCGAGCAGTACTTC
CASLQRDTEQYF
>NA|TRBJ2-1|TRBV6-1|TRBD1
TGTGCCAGCAGGTCAGGGGGCTCCGGCTACAATGAGCAGTTCTTC
CASRSGGSGYNEQFF
>NA|TRBJ2-7|TRBV5-1|NA
TGCGCCAGCAGCTTGGAACTCAATAGCTACGAGCAGTACTTC
CASSLELNSYEQYF
>NA|TRBJ1-4|TRBV28|TRBD1
TGTGCCAGCGCAACACAGGGACAGTTGCGGAAACTGTTTTTT
CASATQGQLRKLFF
>NA|TRBJ2-7|TRBV7-2|TRBD2
TGTGCCAGCAGCTTTAGCGGGGTGTCCTCCTACGAGCAGTACTTC
CASSFSGVSSYEQYF
>NA|TRBJ2-3|TRBV19|NA
TGTGCCAGTAAGGAAAGGGCCGGGATCACAGATACGCAGTATTTT
CASKERAGITDTQYF
>NA|TRBJ2-2|TRBV9|NA
TGTGCCAGCAGCCCATCAAGCGTGGGGGGTGGCACCGGGGAGCTGTTTTTT
CASSPSSVGGGTGELFF
>once|TRBJ2-3|TRBV19|NA
TGTGCCAGTAGTATAAAACAGACCTCCAGCACAGATACGCAGTATTTT
CASSIKQTSSTDTQYF
>NA|TRBJ2-7|TRBV9|NA
TGTGCCAGCAGCGTAGGAACAGCAGCCTACGAGCAGTACTTC
CASSVGTAAYEQYF
>few|TRBJ1-5|TRBV28|TRBD1
TGTGCCAGCAGTCCCGGGACAGGCCCCTATCAGCCCCAGCATTTT
CASSPGTGPYQPQHF
>NA|TRBJ2-7|TRBV6-5|NA
TGTGCCAGCAGTTATGACAGATACGAGCAGTACTTC
CASSYDRYEQYF
>NA|TRBJ2-5|TRBV6-1|NA
TGTGCCAGCAGTGAAGATTGGGCTACGGAGACCCAGTACTTC
CASSEDWATETQYF
>NA|TRBJ2-3|TRBV6-1|NA
TGTGCCAGCCACACCGATCGCAGGAGCACAGATACGCAGTATTTT
CASHTDRRSTDTQYF
>NA|TRBJ2-3|TRBV2|NA
TGTGCCAGCAGTGAATCCATAGATACGCAGTATTTT
CASSESIDTQYF
>once|TRBJ2-1|TRBV19|NA
TGTGCCAGTAGCATCCAACGGGGTGGGTCCTACAATGAGCAGTTCTTC
CASSIQRGGSYNEQFF
>NA|TRBJ1-3|TRBV2|NA
TGTGCCAGCGGCGCCGAGGGGAACACCATATATTTT
CASGAEGNTIYF
>NA|TRBJ2-2|TRBV4-3|NA
TGCGCCAGCAGCCAAGGAGGGAGTCTCACCGGGGAGCTGTTTTTT
CASSQGGSLTGELFF
>few|TRBJ1-2|TRBV14|NA
TGTGCCAGCAGCCCCACATGGGAGGCGAACTATGGCTACACCTTC
CASSPTWEANYGYTF
>few|TRBJ2-5|TRBV11-2|TRBD1
TGTGCCAGCAGCTTGGGACAGCCCCAAGAGACCCAGTACTTC
CASSLGQPQETQYF
>NA|TRBJ1-1|TRBV6-1|NA
TGTGCCAGCAGTGACGGGGGGCGCAGGAACACTGAAGCTTTCTTT
CASSDGGRRNTEAFF
>NA|TRBJ2-3|TRBV7-9|NA
TGTGCCAGCAGCTTAACGGCGGTGGGCACAGATACGCAGTATTTT
CASSLTAVGTDTQYF
>NA|TRBJ2-2|TRBV11-2|NA
TGTGCCAGCAGCCCAAGGGAGGTCGGGGAGCTGTTTTTT
CASSPREVGELFF
>NA|TRBJ1-5|TRBV19|TRBD1
TGTGCCAGTAGTATCCGGGGACAGGGAAGCAATCAGCCCCAGCATTTT
CASSIRGQGSNQPQHF
>NA|TRBJ2-3|TRBV4-2|NA
TGTGCCAGCAGCCAAGGTGGTCCGCCGCAAGGTACGCAGTATTTT
CASSQGGPPQGTQYF
>NA|TRBJ2-7|TRBV28|NA
TGTGCCAGCAGTGAGAGTCGTTACGAGCAGTACTTC
CASSESRYEQYF
>few|TRBJ1-5|TRBV7-2|NA
TGTGCCAGCAGCTTAGATGGGGTGGTCTATCAGCCCCAGCATTTT
CASSLDGVVYQPQHF